This T cell receptor (beta chain) was identified during a study of metastatic and nonmetastatic thyroid tumors. Thyroid surgery had not been preceded by any treatment in any patient. TCRdb reassembled clones from the PCR reads with MiXCR. The data hold about 19,000 clones, with around 25% observed a single time. This clone has ten or more counts. Just one base apart from a much larger clone, this may be a read error. Sequencing was performed on blood. The receptor comes from a male donor with papillary thyroid cancer or a benign thyroid nodule (not recorded which). Some clones in this sample may be carry-over from other donors' samples.

The CDR3 bases are TGTGCCAGCAGCGGGTTCAGGGGAGCAGATACGCAGTATTTT. It yields the protein CASSGFRGADTQYF. The genes are TRBV2 and TRBJ2-3; a possible D gene is TRBD1 (6 bases). The CDR3 has 14 amino acids. The germline V gene has CDR1 SNHLY and CDR2 FYNNEI. Trimming removed 6 bases from V and 4 bases from J, with 14 bases in between.